These T cell receptor beta chains were read from a single sample in a study of blood T cells in healthy people across ages. One entry per CDR3 protein results from TCRdb running MiXCR on the 5' RACE reads. This table has 1.4 million or so distinct CDR3 sequences, 35% to 45% appearing once. The specimen was blood. The receptors come from a woman between 18 and 29 years old in good health. CDR3s include the opening cysteine and the closing phenylalanine or tryptophan. D genes are given only for firm matches. Size is stated for part of the rows, as once, few or many counts, or as a class when the clone is expanded.

clone_size: few
v_call: TRBV20-1
j_call: TRBJ2-1
cdr3_length: 15
d_call: TRBD1
cdr3_nt: TGCAGTGCAAGACAGGGTGCGATTATTTACAATGAGCAGTTCTTC
cdr3_aa: CSARQGAIIYNEQFF

clone_size: .
v_call: TRBV10-3
j_call: TRBJ1-1
cdr3_length: 11
d_call: .
cdr3_nt: TGTGCCATCAGTGGCCACACTGAAGCTTTCTTT
cdr3_aa: CAISGHTEAFF

clone_size: few
v_call: TRBV12-3/TRBV12-4
j_call: TRBJ1-1
cdr3_length: 11
d_call: .
cdr3_nt: TGTGCCAGCAGTTTAGGATGGGGAGCTTTCTTT
cdr3_aa: CASSLGWGAFF

clone_size: once
v_call: TRBV20-1
j_call: TRBJ2-1
cdr3_length: 14
d_call: TRBD2
cdr3_nt: TGCAGTGCCCTGCTAGCGGGAGGACCCTATGAGCAGTTCTTC
cdr3_aa: CSALLAGGPYEQFF

clone_size: .
v_call: TRBV27
j_call: TRBJ2-2
cdr3_length: 15
d_call: .
cdr3_nt: TGTGCCAGCAGTGGGGCGGGGACGAACACCGGGGAGCTGTTTTTT
cdr3_aa: CASSGAGTNTGELFF

clone_size: once
v_call: TRBV3-1
j_call: TRBJ1-1
cdr3_length: 15
d_call: TRBD1
cdr3_nt: TGTGCCAGCAGCCAAGTCCGACAGGGGTGGACTGAAGCTTTCTTT
cdr3_aa: CASSQVRQGWTEAFF

clone_size: few
v_call: TRBV7-8
j_call: TRBJ2-1
cdr3_length: 15
d_call: TRBD2
cdr3_nt: TGTGCCAGCAGCTCCCGGACTAGTACATACAATGAGCAGTTCTTC
cdr3_aa: CASSSRTSTYNEQFF

clone_size: .
v_call: TRBV15
j_call: TRBJ2-7
cdr3_length: 15
d_call: .
cdr3_nt: TGTGCCACCAGCAGAGATTTGCGAGTCGCCTACGAGCAGTACTTC
cdr3_aa: CATSRDLRVAYEQYF

clone_size: few
v_call: TRBV5-4
j_call: TRBJ2-4
cdr3_length: 13
d_call: TRBD1
cdr3_nt: TGTGCCACCTGCCGGGACAGGGAGGACATTCAGTACTTC
cdr3_aa: CATCRDREDIQYF

clone_size: .
v_call: TRBV12-3/TRBV12-4
j_call: TRBJ1-5
cdr3_length: 14
d_call: TRBD1
cdr3_nt: TGTGCCAGCAGCCCCGACAGGGCTATGAGTCCCCAGCATTTT
cdr3_aa: CASSPDRAMSPQHF

clone_size: .
v_call: TRBV7-2
j_call: TRBJ1-2
cdr3_length: 13
d_call: .
cdr3_nt: TGTGCCAGCACCGATGGCAGGTCCTATGGCTACACCTTC
cdr3_aa: CASTDGRSYGYTF

clone_size: .
v_call: TRBV20-1
j_call: TRBJ2-1
cdr3_length: 14
d_call: TRBD2
cdr3_nt: TGCAGTTTGCGGGGGGGACAGAGATACAATGAGCAGTTCTTC
cdr3_aa: CSLRGGQRYNEQFF

clone_size: few
v_call: TRBV20-1
j_call: TRBJ1-5
cdr3_length: 15
d_call: TRBD1
cdr3_nt: TGCAGTGCTTCACAGGGGGGATCGAGCAATCAGCCCCAGCATTTT
cdr3_aa: CSASQGGSSNQPQHF

clone_size: few
v_call: TRBV4-1
j_call: TRBJ2-5
cdr3_length: 14
d_call: TRBD1
cdr3_nt: TGCGCCAGCAGTCGGGACAGCAACCAAGAGACCCAGTACTTC
cdr3_aa: CASSRDSNQETQYF

clone_size: .
v_call: TRBV20-1
j_call: TRBJ2-7
cdr3_length: 19
d_call: TRBD2
cdr3_nt: TGCAGTGCTAGACAGGCTAGCGGGGAGTTACTCAGCTCCTACAATGAGCAGTACTTC
cdr3_aa: CSARQASGELLSSYNEQYF

clone_size: .
v_call: TRBV2
j_call: TRBJ2-5
cdr3_length: 14
d_call: TRBD1
cdr3_nt: TGTGCCAGCAATTACAGGGGGAAAGGAGAGACCCAGTACTTC
cdr3_aa: CASNYRGKGETQYF

clone_size: .
v_call: TRBV20-1
j_call: TRBJ2-4
cdr3_length: 15
d_call: TRBD2
cdr3_nt: TGCAGTGCTAGAGATCACCCTAGCGGGGGAAACATTCAGTACTTC
cdr3_aa: CSARDHPSGGNIQYF

clone_size: .
v_call: TRBV2
j_call: TRBJ2-1
cdr3_length: 12
d_call: .
cdr3_nt: TGTGCCCTCGGGGCCCTATACAATGAGCAGTTCTTC
cdr3_aa: CALGALYNEQFF

clone_size: .
v_call: TRBV6-5
j_call: TRBJ1-2
cdr3_length: 14
d_call: .
cdr3_nt: TGTGCCAGCAGTTACTCTGTGACGGTTTATGGCTACACCTTC
cdr3_aa: CASSYSVTVYGYTF

clone_size: few
v_call: TRBV4-3
j_call: TRBJ2-3
cdr3_length: 16
d_call: TRBD2
cdr3_nt: TGCGCCAGCAGCCAAGGGACTAGCGGGGGGACAGATACGCAGTATTTT
cdr3_aa: CASSQGTSGGTDTQYF

clone_size: .
v_call: TRBV29-1
j_call: TRBJ2-5
cdr3_length: 12
d_call: .
cdr3_nt: TGCAGCGTGAGAGGGGGAGGAGAGACCCAGTACTTC
cdr3_aa: CSVRGGGETQYF

clone_size: .
v_call: TRBV25-1
j_call: TRBJ1-4
cdr3_length: 15
d_call: TRBD1
cdr3_nt: TGTGCCGGCAGTGGAGGGGGCAGGGGAAATGAAAAACTGTTTTTT
cdr3_aa: CAGSGGGRGNEKLFF

clone_size: few
v_call: TRBV7-6
j_call: TRBJ2-1
cdr3_length: 16
d_call: TRBD2
cdr3_nt: TGTGCCAGCAGTCCCGCCCCTAGCGGGGTTTACAATGAGCAGTTCTTC
cdr3_aa: CASSPAPSGVYNEQFF

clone_size: .
v_call: TRBV11-1
j_call: TRBJ2-7
cdr3_length: 13
d_call: .
cdr3_nt: TGTGCCAGCAGCCCCACACTACGGCGCGAGCAGTACTTC
cdr3_aa: CASSPTLRREQYF

clone_size: once
v_call: TRBV6-1
j_call: TRBJ1-2
cdr3_length: 12
d_call: TRBD1
cdr3_nt: TGTGCCAGCAGGGGACAGCACTGTGGCTACACCTTC
cdr3_aa: CASRGQHCGYTF

clone_size: .
v_call: TRBV7-2
j_call: TRBJ2-7
cdr3_length: 16
d_call: TRBD2
cdr3_nt: TGTGCCAGCAGCCCGGGACTAGCGGTCAGGTGGAGCGAGCAGTACTTC
cdr3_aa: CASSPGLAVRWSEQYF

clone_size: few
v_call: TRBV7-2
j_call: TRBJ1-2
cdr3_length: 16
d_call: TRBD1
cdr3_nt: TGTGCCAGCAGCTTAGTAGACAGGGGTCGGGAGGACGGCTACACCTTC
cdr3_aa: CASSLVDRGREDGYTF

clone_size: .
v_call: TRBV20-1
j_call: TRBJ2-7
cdr3_length: 18
d_call: TRBD2
cdr3_nt: TGCAGTGCCACTATCGCTCCTGGGACTAGCGGGCTCTCCTACGAGCAGTACTTC
cdr3_aa: CSATIAPGTSGLSYEQYF

clone_size: .
v_call: TRBV18
j_call: TRBJ2-5
cdr3_length: 13
d_call: .
cdr3_nt: TGTGCCAGCTCATCGGACGATTGGAATGAGCAGTACTTC
cdr3_aa: CASSSDDWNEQYF

clone_size: .
v_call: TRBV7-5
j_call: TRBJ2-1
cdr3_length: 14
d_call: .
cdr3_nt: .
cdr3_aa: CISVPEARGNEQFF

clone_size: many
v_call: TRBV7-9
j_call: TRBJ2-7
cdr3_length: 11
d_call: .
cdr3_nt: TGTGCCAGCAGCTCTAGTAACGAGCAGTACTTC
cdr3_aa: CASSSSNEQYF

clone_size: .
v_call: TRBV11-2
j_call: TRBJ2-7
cdr3_length: 15
d_call: TRBD2
cdr3_nt: TGTGCCAGCAGCTTTCTAAGGACTAGTCTTTACGAGCAGTACTTC
cdr3_aa: CASSFLRTSLYEQYF

clone_size: .
v_call: TRBV20-1
j_call: TRBJ1-5
cdr3_length: 14
d_call: .
cdr3_nt: TGCAGTGCTAGGGGGCCTTTATTGGATCAGCCCCAGCATTTT
cdr3_aa: CSARGPLLDQPQHF

clone_size: .
v_call: TRBV10-2
j_call: TRBJ2-7
cdr3_length: 13
d_call: TRBD1
cdr3_nt: TGCGCCAGCAGTGACCCACAGGGGTACGAGCAGTACTTC
cdr3_aa: CASSDPQGYEQYF

clone_size: few
v_call: TRBV4-2
j_call: TRBJ2-1
cdr3_length: 15
d_call: .
cdr3_nt: TGTGCCAGCAGCCAATCGGACCGCTCCTACAATGAGCAGTTCTTC
cdr3_aa: CASSQSDRSYNEQFF

clone_size: .
v_call: TRBV6-5
j_call: TRBJ2-1
cdr3_length: 15
d_call: TRBD1
cdr3_nt: TGTGCCAGCAGATACGACAGGGGGAACTACAATGAGCAGTTCTTC
cdr3_aa: CASRYDRGNYNEQFF

clone_size: .
v_call: TRBV29-1
j_call: TRBJ2-5
cdr3_length: 12
d_call: .
cdr3_nt: TGCAGCGTTGAAAGCAACCAGAATGAGCAGTACTTC
cdr3_aa: CSVESNQNEQYF

clone_size: .
v_call: TRBV5-1
j_call: TRBJ2-6
cdr3_length: 15
d_call: .
cdr3_nt: TGCGCCAGCAGCTCGATAATCTCTGGGGCCAACGTCCTGACTTTC
cdr3_aa: CASSSIISGANVLTF

clone_size: few
v_call: TRBV20-1
j_call: TRBJ1-1
cdr3_length: 12
d_call: .
cdr3_nt: TGCAGTGCGTCACAGTTGACCACTGAAGCTTTCTTT
cdr3_aa: CSASQLTTEAFF

clone_size: .
v_call: TRBV11-2
j_call: TRBJ2-7
cdr3_length: 19
d_call: TRBD2
cdr3_nt: TGTGCCAGCAGCACCACCGGGACTAGCGGGGGGCCGTGGTACAATGAGCAGTACTTC
cdr3_aa: CASSTTGTSGGPWYNEQYF